These T cell receptor beta chains were read from a single sample in a study of human T cells and chemical hapten exposure. One entry per CDR3 protein, called by TCRdb with MiXCR from the RACE reads. This table has tens of thousands of distinct CDR3 sequences, under 9% appearing once. This material consisted of whole blood, taken in connection with sensitization to the hapten diphenylcyclopropenone (DPC). Receptors were obtained from a woman aged 25 to 39 with alopecia areata. Some clones in this sample may be carry-over from other donors' samples. Both conserved end residues are part of each CDR3. The D gene is left open where the match is weak. A clone size is listed for some rows: how often the clone was seen (once, few, many), or a class if it is expanded.

J gene	clone size	D gene	V gene	CDR3 DNA	CDR3 protein
TRBJ2-7	.	TRBD1	TRBV6-2/TRBV6-3	TGTGCCAGCAGTCAGATGGCGACAGGGTCCGACGAGCAGTACTTC	CASSQMATGSDEQYF
TRBJ1-4	.	TRBD1	TRBV20-1	TGCAGTGCTAGAGGGGGCACAGGGGCAACTAATGAAAAACTGTTTTTT	CSARGGTGATNEKLFF
TRBJ1-4	few	.	TRBV14	TGTGCCAGCAGCCGCATCACCGGGACAAGAAATGAAAAACTGTTTTTT	CASSRITGTRNEKLFF
TRBJ2-3	few	.	TRBV14	TGTGCCAGCAGCCAAGGGCTGACCGGATTCCGAGATACGCAGTATTTT	CASSQGLTGFRDTQYF
TRBJ1-6	.	.	TRBV14	TGTGCCAGCAGCCTTCCGGGCAACTCACCCCTCCACTTT	CASSLPGNSPLHF
TRBJ1-1	.	.	TRBV5-8	TGTGCCAGCAGCTTGGACGGGCGAATGAACACTGAAGCTTTCTTT	CASSLDGRMNTEAFF
TRBJ2-7	many	TRBD2	TRBV20-1	TGCAGTGCTCTAAGCGGGGGCTACGAGCAGTACTTC	CSALSGGYEQYF
TRBJ1-2	.	.	TRBV25-1	TGTGCCAGCGGCGGCGCTGGGACCTATGGCTACACCTTC	CASGGAGTYGYTF
TRBJ1-6	few	.	TRBV7-9	TGTGCCAGCAGCCCGGCGGAGGTTTATTCACCCCTCCACTTT	CASSPAEVYSPLHF
TRBJ2-1	few	.	TRBV6-6	TGTGCCAGCAGTTCTAACCCCAATGAGCAGTTCTTC	CASSSNPNEQFF
TRBJ2-5	many	.	TRBV10-1	TGCGCCAGCACAGTTTGGGGAGAGACCCAGTACTTC	CASTVWGETQYF
TRBJ1-5	many	.	TRBV3-1	TGTGCCAGCACGTCGGGTCTGTCTCAGCCCCAGCATTTT	CASTSGLSQPQHF
TRBJ2-5	few	.	TRBV6-1	TGTGCCAGCAGTGACTGGGCGCGGCGGCAGGAGACCCAGTACTTC	CASSDWARRQETQYF
TRBJ1-4	few	.	TRBV27	TGTGCCAGCAGTTTAAGTGGGGCTGATGAAAAACTGTTTTTT	CASSLSGADEKLFF
TRBJ2-3	few	.	TRBV5-1	TGCGCCAGCAGCTTGGGAGGGTCGGGCCCGCGCGGAGATACGCAGTATTTT	CASSLGGSGPRGDTQYF
TRBJ1-3	.	.	TRBV5-4	TGTGCCAGCAGCTTGCTCAGTACGGACACCATATATTTT	CASSLLSTDTIYF
TRBJ2-5	.	.	TRBV11-2	TGTGCCAGCAGCTTGAACCGGGACCAAGAGACCCAGTACTTC	CASSLNRDQETQYF
TRBJ2-3	.	TRBD2	TRBV28	TGTGCCAGCAGTTCGGGTAGGACTAGCGGAGGGTTAGATACGCAGTATTTT	CASSSGRTSGGLDTQYF
TRBJ2-6	.	.	TRBV5-4	TGTGCCAGCAGCTTGGACGGGCCTTGCTCTGGGGCCAACGTCCTGACTTTC	CASSLDGPCSGANVLTF
TRBJ2-1	many	TRBD2	TRBV5-1	TGCGCCAGCAGCTTGGGGGGGGGACCCTACAATGAGCAGTTCTTC	CASSLGGGPYNEQFF
TRBJ2-1	many	.	TRBV6-5	TGTGCCAGCAGTTACTCGGGGCCCCCCGACAATGAGCAGTTCTTC	CASSYSGPPDNEQFF
TRBJ2-7	many	.	TRBV4-2	TGTGCCAGCAGCCCGGCCCAGGGTCTGCCCACCGACTACGAGCAGTACTTC	CASSPAQGLPTDYEQYF
TRBJ2-3	.	TRBD1	TRBV11-3	TGTGCCAGCAGCTTAGGCCAGGGGGCAGATACGCAGTATTTT	CASSLGQGADTQYF
TRBJ1-2	many	TRBD1	TRBV12-3/TRBV12-4	TGTGCCAGCAGTTCATCAATCCTTCCGGGACAGTCCCACTATGGCTACACCTTC	CASSSSILPGQSHYGYTF
TRBJ2-5	many	.	TRBV6-1	TGTGCCAGCAACGTCAAGTCGACCCAGTACTTC	CASNVKSTQYF
TRBJ2-3	few	TRBD2	TRBV7-8	TGTGCCAGCTCCCCTCCCTTTGGTAGCGGGGGGGCAGATACGCAGTATTTT	CASSPPFGSGGADTQYF
TRBJ1-2	many	.	TRBV29-1	TGCAGCGACACCCCAGGTTCACCGTCTAACTATGGCTACACCTTC	CSDTPGSPSNYGYTF